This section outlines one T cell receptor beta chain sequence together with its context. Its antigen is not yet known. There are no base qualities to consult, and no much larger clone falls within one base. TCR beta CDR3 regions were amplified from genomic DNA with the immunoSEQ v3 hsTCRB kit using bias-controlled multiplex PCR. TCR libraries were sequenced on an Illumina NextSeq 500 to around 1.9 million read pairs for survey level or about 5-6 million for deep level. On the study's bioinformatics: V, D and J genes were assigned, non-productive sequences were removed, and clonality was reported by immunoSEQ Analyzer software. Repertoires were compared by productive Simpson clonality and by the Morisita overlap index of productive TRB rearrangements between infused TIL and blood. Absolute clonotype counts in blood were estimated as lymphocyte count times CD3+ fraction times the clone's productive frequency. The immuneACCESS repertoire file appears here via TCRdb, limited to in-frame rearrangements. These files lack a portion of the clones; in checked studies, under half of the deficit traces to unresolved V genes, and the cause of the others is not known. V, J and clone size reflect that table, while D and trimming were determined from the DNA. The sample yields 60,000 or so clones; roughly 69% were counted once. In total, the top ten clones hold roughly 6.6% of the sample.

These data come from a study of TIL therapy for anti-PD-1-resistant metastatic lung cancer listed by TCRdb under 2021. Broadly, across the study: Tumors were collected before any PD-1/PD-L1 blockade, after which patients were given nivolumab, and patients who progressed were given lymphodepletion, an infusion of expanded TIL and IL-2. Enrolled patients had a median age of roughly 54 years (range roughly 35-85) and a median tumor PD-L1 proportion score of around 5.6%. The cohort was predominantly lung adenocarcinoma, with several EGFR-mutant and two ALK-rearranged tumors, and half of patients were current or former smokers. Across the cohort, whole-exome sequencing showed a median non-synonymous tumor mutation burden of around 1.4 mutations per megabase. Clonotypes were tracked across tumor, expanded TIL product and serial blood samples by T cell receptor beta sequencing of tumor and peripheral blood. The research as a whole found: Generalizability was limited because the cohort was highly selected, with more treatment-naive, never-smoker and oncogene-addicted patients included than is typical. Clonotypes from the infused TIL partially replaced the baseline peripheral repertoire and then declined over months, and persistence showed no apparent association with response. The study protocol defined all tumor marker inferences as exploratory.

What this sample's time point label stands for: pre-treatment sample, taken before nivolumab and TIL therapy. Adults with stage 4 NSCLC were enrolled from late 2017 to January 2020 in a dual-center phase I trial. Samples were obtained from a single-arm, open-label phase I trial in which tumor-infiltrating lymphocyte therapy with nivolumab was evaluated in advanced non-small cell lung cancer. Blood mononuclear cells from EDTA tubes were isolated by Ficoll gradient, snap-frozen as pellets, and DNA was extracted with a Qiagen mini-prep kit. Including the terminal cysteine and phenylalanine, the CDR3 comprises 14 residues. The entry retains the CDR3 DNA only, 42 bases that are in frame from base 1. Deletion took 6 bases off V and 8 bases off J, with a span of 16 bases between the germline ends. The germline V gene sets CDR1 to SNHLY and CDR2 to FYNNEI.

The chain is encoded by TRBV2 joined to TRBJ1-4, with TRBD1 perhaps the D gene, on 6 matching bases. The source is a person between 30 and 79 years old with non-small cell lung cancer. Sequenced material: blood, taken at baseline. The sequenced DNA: TGTGCCAGCAGCCTCGGGACAAGAAGAGAAAAACTGTTTTTT. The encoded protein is CASSLGTRREKLFF.